The entry below gives a single T cell receptor (beta chain) sequence along with its context. The data belong to a study of blood T cell repertoires in COVID-19. Whole-study context: Donors in the United States, Italy and Spain gave samples during acute or convalescent COVID-19.

The authors' processing: Counts of nucleated cells, estimated from reference gene primer amplification, were obtained. The repertoire was sequenced with immunoSEQ multiplex PCR; TCRdb's copy has only in-frame clones and lacks some. V, J and clone size reflect that table, while D and trimming were determined from the DNA. The sample lists over 200,000 clones; 80% to 90% were seen once. Germline CDR1 MNHEY, CDR2 SMNVEV (reference sequence). Trimming removed 1 base from V and 1 base from J, with 6 bases in between. The CDR3 is 14 amino acids. V gene TRBV27 combines with J gene TRBJ2-3; TRBD1 might be the D (5 bases). The specimen was peripheral blood. This TCR came from a man aged 55 to 70 who had recovered from COVID-19. Written as DNA, the CDR3 is TGTGCCAGCAGTTTATTAGGGGGCACAGATACGCAGTATTTT. As protein: CASSLLGGTDTQYF.